Listed below are T cell receptor beta chains from one sample, sequenced in a study of T cells in Graves' hyperthyroidism and ophthalmopathy. TCRdb analysed the multiplex PCR reads with MiXCR anew, one entry per CDR3 protein. This table holds some 490,000 distinct CDR3 sequences, approximately 23% found once. Sequencing used blood. These receptors were obtained from a woman aged 70-85 years with Graves' ophthalmopathy. Each CDR3 is given without its conserved first and last residue. Each record gives: CDR3 length, V gene, CDR3 protein.

>13|TRBV13
ASSSYWTADNEQF
>13|TRBV28
ASTLGGGGNQPQH
>13|TRBV6-1
ASQMRGGSTDTQY
>13|TRBV6-1
ASSELHRGGYGYT
>13|TRBV19
ASRSLGYSNQPQH
>13|TRBV7-2
ASSPLPGLSYGYT
>14|TRBV5-1
ASSFGGDRGDPGQY
>14|TRBV6-5
ASSYSLSGGQNILY
>14|TRBV18
ASSPKQAASGNTIY
>14|TRBV11-2
ASSPPSTGGWTEAF
>13|TRBV4-1
ASSQVRGRGETQY
>12|TRBV20-1
SARENRGSTEAF
>11|TRBV20-1
SAGGRFNQPQH
>15|TRBV19
ASSMGSLGTANEKLF
>12|TRBV27
ASSSLAGVETQY
>11|TRBV20-1
SAAPTVQYEQY
>12|TRBV19
ASSVGTPGNEQY
>12|TRBV18
ASSGSGTVDGYT
>9|TRBV29-1
SVAEGNTIY
>13|TRBV5-4
ASSSGAGEANEQF
>12|TRBV2
ARTTLKSNQPQH
>13|TRBV28
ASSFGGASYSPLH
>14|TRBV6-5
ASSYSRPQLSETQY
>17|TRBV28
ASKPLTPRIQATNEKLF
>14|TRBV12-3/TRBV12-4
ASSLDGRREWGKLF
>13|TRBV6-5
ASSYGDRVGNTIY
>11|TRBV6-1
ASLTYQNQPQH
>13|TRBV5-1
ASTLFAGPNTEAF
>14|TRBV12-3/TRBV12-4
ASSLRTFQNTGELF
>14|TRBV12-3/TRBV12-4
ASSFRASESNQPQH
>15|TRBV5-1
ASSLTGTSGNTDTQY
>11|TRBV29-1
SANRGVGYEQY
>12|TRBV10-3
ATSDRVIGAEAF
>14|TRBV14
ASSPYYGRGYNEQF
>15|TRBV18
ASSPPFTGRGTDTQY
>12|TRBV4-1
ASSLGESSYEQY
>12|TRBV20-1
SARDPSVFYEQY
>11|TRBV20-1
SARTAGANVLT
>13|TRBV4-2
ASSQDRSNTGELF
>15|TRBV27
ASSLSIPGVGSYGYT
>13|TRBV18
ASSPPGGRSNEQF